The sequence of this TCR beta chain was determined in a study of cytomegalovirus exposure and HLA in healthy donors. Libraries were prepared by immunoSEQ multiplex PCR; TCRdb keeps only in-frame clonotypes and omits some of them. The sample records over 150,000 clones, about 85% being singletons. Study-wide points: Altogether, some 160 TCR beta chains were recorded as cytomegalovirus-associated.

Comments on this clone: Its matching antigen is unknown.

Trimming cost V 5 bases and J 2 bases; bases outside gene matches: 12. CDR1 MGHRA and CDR2 YSYEKL come from the germline V gene. The CDR3 covers 17 residues. The sample comprised PBMCs. This rearrangement joins TRBV4-1 to TRBJ2-7, with 10 bases aligning to TRBD1. The receptor was isolated from a man aged 18-30 years in good health and CMV-seropositive. DNA for the CDR3: TGCGCCAGCAGCGCGGGCTTGACAGGGGGCCTTACCTACGAGCAGTACTTC. Protein product: CASSAGLTGGLTYEQYF.